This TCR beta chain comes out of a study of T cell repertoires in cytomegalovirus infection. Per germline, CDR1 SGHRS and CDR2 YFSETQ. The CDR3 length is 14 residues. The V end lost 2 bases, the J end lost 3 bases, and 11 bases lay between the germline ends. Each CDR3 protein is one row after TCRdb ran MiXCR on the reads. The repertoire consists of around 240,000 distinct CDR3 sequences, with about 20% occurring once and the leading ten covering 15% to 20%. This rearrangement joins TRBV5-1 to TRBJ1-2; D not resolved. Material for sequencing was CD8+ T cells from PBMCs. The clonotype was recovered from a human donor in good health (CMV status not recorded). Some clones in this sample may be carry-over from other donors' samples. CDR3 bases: TGCGCCAGCAGCTTCGATAGGGCCGACTATGGCTACACCTTC. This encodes CASSFDRADYGYTF.